Below are 27 T cell receptor beta chains sequenced from a single sample in a study of human T cells and chemical hapten exposure. TCRdb re-analysed the RACE reads in MiXCR, keeping a single row per CDR3 protein. The table lists about 360,000 distinct CDR3 sequences, 4% to 5.5% of them singletons. The time point: patch test 1, 2 weeks after DPC sensitization. Described treatment: therapeutic diphenylcyclopropenone sensitization with weekly scalp DPC. Specimen: whole blood, collected in connection with sensitization to the hapten diphenylcyclopropenone (DPC). The origin of the receptors is a woman aged 45-60 years with alopecia areata. Some clones in this sample may be carry-over from other donors' samples.

This clonotype was counted many times. In DNA, the CDR3 is TGTGCCTGGCTACGGACAGGGTATAATCCAGGGTATGGCTACACCTTC. Protein sequence: CAWLRTGYNPGYGYTF. V gene TRBV30 combines with J gene TRBJ1-2; 8 nucleotides line up with TRBD1. The CDR3 extends over 16 amino acids. The germline gives CDR1 GTSNPN, CDR2 SVGIG (reference sequence). V dropped 5 bases and J dropped 5; count of bases not matched to a gene: 16. Variable domain in full (rest from reference TRBV30 and TRBJ1-2): SQTIHQWPATLVQPVGSPLSLECTVEGTSNPNLYWYRQAAGRGLQLLFYSVGIGQISSEVPQNLSASRPQDRQFILSSKKLLLSDSGFYLCAWLRTGYNPGYGYTFGSGTRLTVV.

V usage is TRBV10-3 and J usage is TRBJ2-1; D ambiguous. CDR3 length: 16 amino acids. The V and J ends lost 3 bases and 0 bases respectively, with 12 bases between them. CDR1 and CDR2 (germline): ENHRY, SYGVKD. The CDR3 loop reads CAISEGPPGSYNEQFF. The CDR3 coding sequence is TGTGCCATCAGTGAAGGGCCCCCGGGCTCCTACAATGAGCAGTTCTTC.

This clonotype has at least ten counts. The chain carries TRBV10-3 and TRBJ2-7; TRBD1 matches 12 bases. V trimming: 2 bases; J trimming: 7 bases; junction bases outside the gene matches: 9. CDR3 length equals 16 residues. Germline values: CDR1 ENHRY, CDR2 SYGVKD. CDR3 bases: TGTGCCATCAGTGAGCCCCCGGGACAGGGGGCGAGGGAGCAGTACTTC. Residues: CAISEPPGQGAREQYF.

This clonotype was seen only a few times. The rearrangement uses TRBV6-5 and TRBJ1-2, with D maybe TRBD1 (6 bases). The length of the CDR3 is 13 residues. Between the trimmed V and J ends, which lost 4 bases and 8 bases, there was a span of 14 bases. CDR1 is MNHEY, CDR2 SVGAGI, per germline. The CDR3 sequence is CASSSQGPGGYTF. As DNA, the CDR3 is TGTGCCAGCAGTTCCCAGGGGCCGGGAGGCTACACCTTC.

The table lists this clonotype with a few counts. The V gene is TRBV7-2, the J gene TRBJ1-2; no reliable D call. Trimming removed 1 base at V and 3 bases at J, with 6 bases between. The CDR3 has 13 residues. Germline-derived CDR1 and CDR2 are SGHTA and FQGNSA. The CDR3 spells CASSLVLHYGYTF. CDR3 coding DNA: TGTGCCAGCAGCTTAGTACTGCACTATGGCTACACCTTC.

This clonotype has a count of ten or more. The chain recombines TRBV2 with TRBJ2-7; D might be TRBD2 (6 bases). Germline CDR1 SNHLY, CDR2 FYNNEI. V dropped 11 bases and J dropped 2 bases, with 10 bases sitting between them. The CDR3 sequence is 11 residues long. The CDR3 DNA reads TGTGCCGGGAGGTTAACCTACGAGCAGTACTTC. Its protein product is CAGRLTYEQYF.

This clonotype was seen many times. This chain joins TRBV6-5 and TRBJ1-5; D gene unclear. Trimming took 0 bases from V and 6 from J, leaving 6 bases between them. The CDR3 extends over 13 amino acids. Per the germline V gene, CDR1 is MNHEY and CDR2 is SVGAGI. In DNA form, the CDR3 reads TGTGCCAGCAGTTACTCGAGGTTTCAGCCCCAGCATTTT. Residues: CASSYSRFQPQHF.

This clonotype was picked up a small number of times. This sequence joins TRBV7-2 and TRBJ2-1; 11 bases map to TRBD2. The germline gives CDR1 SGHTA, CDR2 FQGNSA. The CDR3 covers 16 residues. J was trimmed by 7 bases and V by 5 bases; bases with no gene match: 10. The CDR3 DNA reads TGTGCCAGCAGCAAAGAGGTAGCGGGAGGGATGAATGAGCAGTTCTTC. Encoded protein: CASSKEVAGGMNEQFF.

The chain combines TRBV15 with TRBJ1-6, with D tentatively TRBD1 (6 bases). Germline V gives CDR1 LNHNV, CDR2 YYDKDF (reference sequence). The CDR3 covers 15 residues. V dropped 1 base and J dropped 8 bases, with 12 bases sitting between them. CDR3 residues: CATSRADSPYSPLHF. CDR3 DNA: TGTGCCACCAGCAGAGCGGACAGTCCCTATTCACCCCTCCACTTT.

This clonotype showed up just a few times. V is TRBV7-9 and J is TRBJ1-4, with TRBD1 matching 8 bases. The CDR3 totals 11 residues. The germline V gene has CDR1 SEHNR and CDR2 FQNEAQ (reference sequence). Unmatched junction bases numbered 1, after V lost 4 bases and J lost 12 bases. The CDR3 sequence is CASSSDRELFF. The DNA of the CDR3 is TGTGCCAGCAGCTCGGACAGGGAACTGTTTTTT.

J is TRBJ2-5 and V is TRBV2; D gene ambiguous. Deletions cut 2 bases from V and 0 bases from J, with 7 bases between. Germline V gene data show CDR1 as SNHLY and CDR2 as FYNNEI. The CDR3 has 14 residues. The CDR3 region is CASSEPPDQETQYF. CDR3 nucleotide sequence: TGTGCCAGCAGTGAACCCCCGGACCAAGAGACCCAGTACTTC.

This clonotype was picked up many times. The chain recombines TRBV12-5 with TRBJ1-1; D may be TRBD1 (6 bases). Germline lookup yields CDR1 LGHNT and CDR2 FRNRAP. This CDR3 is built from 16 residues. With 0 bases removed from V and 1 base from J, the gap between germline ends came to 12 bases. In DNA, the CDR3 is TGTGCTAGTGGTTTGGTTCCGACAGGACCGAACACTGAAGCTTTCTTT. It yields the protein CASGLVPTGPNTEAFF.

There are many counts of this clonotype. The chain recombines TRBV20-1 with TRBJ2-2; weak D call: TRBD1 (6 bases). V was shortened by 2 bases and J by 4 bases, with 8 bases between the two germline ends. The CDR3 is 13 amino acids. CDR1 is DFQATT, CDR2 SNEGSKA, per germline (reference sequence). The CDR3 coding sequence is TGCAGTGCTAGAACAGGGAGCACCGGGGAGCTGTTTTTT. Translation gives CSARTGSTGELFF.

This clonotype was found many times. This chain connects TRBV14 to TRBJ2-3, with D perhaps TRBD1 (6 bases). V dropped 4 bases and J dropped 0 bases, with 11 bases sitting between them. Germline V gene data show CDR1 as SGHDN and CDR2 as FVKESK. The CDR3 has 15 residues. The CDR3 DNA reads TGTGCCAGCAGCCTGAACAGGGCGAGCACAGATACGCAGTATTTT. Translated, it gives CASSLNRASTDTQYF.

CDR3 nucleotides: TGTGCCAGCGGTGGGGACTACCAAGAGACCCAGTACTTC. It is translated as CASGGDYQETQYF. The rearrangement uses TRBV6-2 or TRBV6-3 and TRBJ2-5, with TRBD2 as a possible D gene (6 bases). The CDR3 length is 13 residues. Trimming took 8 bases from V and 0 from J, leaving 10 bases between them. The germline CDR1 and CDR2 sequences are MNHEY and SVGEGT.

Many counts were recorded for this clonotype. V and J are TRBV4-1 and TRBJ1-5; 10 nucleotides line up with TRBD1. Germline V gives CDR1 MGHRA, CDR2 YSYEKL. J was trimmed by 12 bases and V by 1 base; bases with no gene match: 3. This CDR3 is built from 13 residues. CDR3 sequence reads: CASSQAGQGGQHF. The CDR3 DNA reads TGCGCCAGCAGCCAAGCCGGACAGGGGGGCCAGCATTTT.

This clonotype was counted many times. The chain employs TRBV12-3 or TRBV12-4 and TRBJ2-3; TRBD2 matches 12 bases. CDR3 length: 15 amino acids. V lost 5 bases and J lost 3; bases outside the gene matches: 3. CDR3 DNA: TGTGCCAGCAGTCGCACTAGCGGGAGGACAGATACGCAGTATTTT. Amino acid sequence: CASSRTSGRTDTQYF.

This clonotype was counted at least ten times. The V gene is TRBV20-1, the J gene TRBJ1-4; TRBD1 is a possible D gene (5 bases). The length of the CDR3 is 13 residues. V was shortened by 1 base and J by 5 bases, with 8 bases between the two germline ends. Looked up from germline, CDR1 is DFQATT and CDR2 is SNEGSKA (reference sequence). CDR3 loop: CSARARENEKLFF. CDR3 bases: TGCAGTGCTAGAGCCAGGGAAAATGAAAAACTGTTTTTT.

Many counts were recorded for this clonotype. The chain has TRBV5-4 and TRBJ2-7; 10 bases line up with TRBD2. V lost 4 bases and J lost 0; bases outside the gene matches: 7. The CDR3 runs 16 residues. Per the germline V gene, CDR1 is SGHNT and CDR2 is YYREEE (reference sequence). CDR3: CASSGGTSGVSYEQYF. The CDR3 DNA is TGTGCCAGCAGCGGCGGAACTAGCGGGGTCTCCTACGAGCAGTACTTC.

About this clonotype: Possible read error: a much larger clone is one base away. The V call is TRBV6-6, the J call TRBJ1-1; D call uncertain. There are 15 residues in the CDR3. Germline loops: CDR1 MNHNY, CDR2 SVGAGI (reference sequence). DNA for the CDR3: TGTGCCAGCAGTTACGAAGGTGCAAGCGTCACTGAAGCTCTCTTT. Amino acid sequence: CASSYEGASVTEALF.

The gene calls are TRBV10-1 and TRBJ2-7; the match to TRBD1 covers 7 bases. V gave up 10 bases and J gave up 2 bases; unmatched junction bases: 11. Germline CDR1 and CDR2: WNHNN and SYGVQD (reference sequence). The CDR3 totals 14 residues. The CDR3 DNA is TGCGCCACCCTTGGGACAGCGAAAACCTACGAGCAGTACTTC. Translation gives CATLGTAKTYEQYF.

There are a few counts of this clonotype. The V gene is TRBV6-1, the J gene TRBJ2-6; TRBD2 matches at 13 bases. Trimming took 6 bases from V and 3 from J; bases not matched to a gene: 8. This CDR3 comprises 18 residues. Germline-derived CDR1 and CDR2 are MNHNS and SASEGT. The CDR3 loop reads CASRTGTSGISGANVLTF. DNA of the CDR3: TGTGCCAGCAGAACCGGGACTAGCGGGATCAGTGGGGCCAACGTCCTGACTTTC.

The V gene is TRBV7-2, the J gene TRBJ1-5; 7 bases are shared with TRBD1. V lost 2 bases, J lost 7 bases, and 5 bases stayed unmatched. CDR1 is SGHTA, CDR2 FQGNSA, per germline. CDR3 length equals 14 residues. The CDR3 DNA follows: TGTGCCAGCAGCTTATGGGGACAGCTACAGCCCCAGCATTTT. Residues: CASSLWGQLQPQHF.

This clonotype was detected many times. The chain carries TRBV28 and TRBJ2-7, with D possibly TRBD1 on 6 matching bases. CDR1 and CDR2 (germline): MDHEN, SYDVKM. The CDR3 covers 18 residues. V lost 3 bases and J lost 0, with 21 bases in between. As DNA, the CDR3 is TGTGCCAGCAGTTTCATAACCCAACGACAGGAATACTCCTACGAGCAGTACTTC. It encodes CASSFITQRQEYSYEQYF.

Many counts were recorded for this clonotype. V and J are TRBV6-5 and TRBJ1-2, with TRBD1 identical over 9 bases. Looked up from germline, CDR1 is MNHEY and CDR2 is SVGAGI. CDR3 length: 13 amino acids. V was clipped by 2 bases and J by 8 bases; unmatched bases: 3. DNA of the CDR3: TGTGCCAGCAGTTACAACAGGGGGCGAGGCTACACCTTC. This codes for CASSYNRGRGYTF.

The sample holds a few counts of this clonotype. J is TRBJ2-7 and V is TRBV20-1, with 10 bases lining up with TRBD2. The CDR3 extends over 15 amino acids. Germline CDR1 is DFQATT and CDR2 is SNEGSKA (reference sequence). V was pared by 6 bases and J by 3 bases, with 11 bases of the junction left unmatched. The CDR3 sequence is CSARTGTSEFYEQYF. The DNA of the CDR3 is TGCAGTGCCCGAACTGGGACTAGCGAGTTCTACGAGCAGTACTTC.

This clonotype was seen more than once but under ten times. CDR3: CASSSYKNTEAFF. Here the CDR3 DNA reads TGTGCCAGCAGTTCCTACAAGAACACTGAAGCTTTCTTT. This chain joins TRBV6-2 or TRBV6-3 and TRBJ1-1; D is unresolved. The V end was cut by 4 bases, the J end by 1 base, with 7 bases between. The CDR3 loop spans 13 amino acids. CDR1 MNHEY and CDR2 SVGEGT come from the germline V gene.